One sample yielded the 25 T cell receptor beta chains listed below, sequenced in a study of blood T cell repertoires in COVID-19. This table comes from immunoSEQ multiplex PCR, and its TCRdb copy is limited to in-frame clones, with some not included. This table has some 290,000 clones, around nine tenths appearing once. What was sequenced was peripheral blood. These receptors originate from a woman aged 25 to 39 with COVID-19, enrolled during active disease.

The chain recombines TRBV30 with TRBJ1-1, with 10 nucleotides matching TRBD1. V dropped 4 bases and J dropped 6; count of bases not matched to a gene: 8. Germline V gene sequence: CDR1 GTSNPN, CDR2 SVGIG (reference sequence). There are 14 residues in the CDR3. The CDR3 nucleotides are TGTGCCTGGACCGACAGGGGGCGTGTAGCTGAAGCTTTCTTT. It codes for CAWTDRGRVAEAFF. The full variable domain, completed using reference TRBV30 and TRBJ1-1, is SQTIHQWPATLVQPVGSPLSLECTVEGTSNPNLYWYRQAAGRGLQLLFYSVGIGQISSEVPQNLSASRPQDRQFILSSKKLLLSDSGFYLCAWTDRGRVAEAFFGQGTRLTVV.

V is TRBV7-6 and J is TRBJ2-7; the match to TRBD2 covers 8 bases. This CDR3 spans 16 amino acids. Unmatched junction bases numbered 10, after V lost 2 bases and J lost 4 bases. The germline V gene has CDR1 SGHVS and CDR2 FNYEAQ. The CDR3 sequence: CASSLSPPGGLYEQYF. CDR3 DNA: TGTGCCAGCAGCTTAAGTCCCCCGGGAGGGCTGTACGAGCAGTACTTC.

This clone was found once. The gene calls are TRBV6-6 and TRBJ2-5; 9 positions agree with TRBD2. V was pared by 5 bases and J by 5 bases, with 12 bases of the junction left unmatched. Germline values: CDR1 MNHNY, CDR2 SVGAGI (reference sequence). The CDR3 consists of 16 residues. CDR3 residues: CASSVGSGSIGETQYF. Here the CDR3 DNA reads TGTGCCAGCAGTGTGGGTAGCGGGAGTATCGGGGAGACCCAGTACTTC.

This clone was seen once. Here the CDR3 reads CASSPRTGANYGYTF. Written as DNA, the CDR3 is TGTGCCAGCAGCCCAAGGACAGGCGCTAACTATGGCTACACCTTC. The gene calls are TRBV11-2 and TRBJ1-2; 7 nucleotides agree with TRBD1. After removal of 5 bases from V and 0 bases from J, the junction contained 6 bases not matched to a gene. Germline CDR1 reads SGHAT; CDR2 reads FQNNGV. The CDR3 is 15 residues long.

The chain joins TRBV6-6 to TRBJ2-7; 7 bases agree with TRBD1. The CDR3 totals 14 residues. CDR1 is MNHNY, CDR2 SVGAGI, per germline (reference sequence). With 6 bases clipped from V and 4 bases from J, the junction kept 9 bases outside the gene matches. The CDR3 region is CASRYDRDRYEQYF. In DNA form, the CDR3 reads TGTGCCAGCAGATATGACCGGGACAGATACGAGCAGTACTTC.

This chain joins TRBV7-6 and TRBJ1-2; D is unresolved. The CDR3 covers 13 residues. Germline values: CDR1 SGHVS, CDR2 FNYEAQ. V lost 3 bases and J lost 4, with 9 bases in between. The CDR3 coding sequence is TGTGCCAGCAGCTTTTCAGGTCTCTATGGCTACACCTTC. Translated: CASSFSGLYGYTF. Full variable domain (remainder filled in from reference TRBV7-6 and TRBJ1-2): GAGVSQSPRYKVTKRGQDVALRCDPISGHVSLYWYRQALGQGPEFLTYFNYEAQQDKSGLPNDRFSAERPEGSISTLTIQRTEQRDSAMYRCASSFSGLYGYTFGSGTRLTVV.

The CDR3 sequence is CASSVGAGGPNAETQYF. The DNA of the CDR3 is TGTGCCAGCAGCGTAGGGGCGGGAGGGCCAAATGCGGAGACCCAGTACTTC. The chain has TRBV9 and TRBJ2-5, with 9 bases that match TRBD2. The length of the CDR3 is 17 residues. Trimming cost V 0 bases and J 5 bases; bases outside gene matches: 11. Germline V lookup: CDR1 SGDLS, CDR2 YYNGEE.

The CDR3 coding sequence is TGTGCCAGCAGTGGCAGGGGCGGGTTGAATAGCAATCAGCCCCAGCATTTT. This sequence encodes CASSGRGGLNSNQPQHF. This chain uses TRBV6-1 with TRBJ1-5; a possible D gene is TRBD1 (6 bases). CDR3 length: 17 amino acids. V was cut by 4 bases and J by 0 bases, with 16 bases left in between. Germline loops: CDR1 MNHNS, CDR2 SASEGT.

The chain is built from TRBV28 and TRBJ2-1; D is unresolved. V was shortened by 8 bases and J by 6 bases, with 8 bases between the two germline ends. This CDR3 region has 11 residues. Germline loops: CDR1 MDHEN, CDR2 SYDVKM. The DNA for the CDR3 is TGTGCCAGCGGCCACACCAATGAGCAGTTCTTC. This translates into CASGHTNEQFF.

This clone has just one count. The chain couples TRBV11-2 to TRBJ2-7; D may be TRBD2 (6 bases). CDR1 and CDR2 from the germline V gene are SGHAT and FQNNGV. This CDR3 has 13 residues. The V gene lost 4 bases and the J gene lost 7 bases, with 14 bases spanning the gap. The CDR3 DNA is TGTGCCAGCAGCTCACCCCCGGGGGTAGAGCAGTACTTC. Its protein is CASSSPPGVEQYF.

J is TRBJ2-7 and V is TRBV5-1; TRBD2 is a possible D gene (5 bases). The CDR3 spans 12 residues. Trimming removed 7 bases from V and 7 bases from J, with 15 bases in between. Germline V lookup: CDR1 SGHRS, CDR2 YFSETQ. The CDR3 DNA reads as TGCGCCAGCCGAAGCTTGAGGGAAGAGCAGTACTTC. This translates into CASRSLREEQYF.

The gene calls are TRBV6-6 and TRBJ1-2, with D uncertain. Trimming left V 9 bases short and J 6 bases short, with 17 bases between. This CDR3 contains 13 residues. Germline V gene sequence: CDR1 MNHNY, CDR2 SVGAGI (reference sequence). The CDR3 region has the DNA TGTGCCAGTTCAACAGCCGCGAGGGATGGCTACACCTTC. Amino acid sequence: CASSTAARDGYTF.

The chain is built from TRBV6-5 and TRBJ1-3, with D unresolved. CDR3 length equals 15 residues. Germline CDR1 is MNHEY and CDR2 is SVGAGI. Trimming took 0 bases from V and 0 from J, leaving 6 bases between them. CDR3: CASSYSVSSGNTIYF. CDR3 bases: TGTGCCAGCAGTTACTCAGTGAGCTCTGGAAACACCATATATTTT.

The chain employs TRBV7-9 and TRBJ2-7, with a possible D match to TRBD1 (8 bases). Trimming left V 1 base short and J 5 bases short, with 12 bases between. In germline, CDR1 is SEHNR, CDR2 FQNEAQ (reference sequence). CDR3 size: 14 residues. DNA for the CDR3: TGTGCCAGCAGCTTAGACAGGGGGGGTAACGAGCAGTACTTC. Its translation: CASSLDRGGNEQYF.

As DNA, the CDR3 is TGTGCCAGCAGTTATGGGACAGGGGTCCAAGAGACCCAGTACTTC. This encodes CASSYGTGVQETQYF. The V and J genes are TRBV28 and TRBJ2-5; 10 bases are shared with TRBD1. V was clipped by 4 bases and J by 1 base; unmatched bases: 3. Looked up from germline, CDR1 is MDHEN and CDR2 is SYDVKM. The CDR3 is 15 amino acids.

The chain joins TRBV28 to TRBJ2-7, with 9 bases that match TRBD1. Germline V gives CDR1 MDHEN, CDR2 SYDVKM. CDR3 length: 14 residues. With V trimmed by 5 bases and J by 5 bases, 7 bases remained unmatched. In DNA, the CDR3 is TGTGCCAGCAGTCCCCCGGGACAGGGACACGAGCAGTACTTC. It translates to CASSPPGQGHEQYF.

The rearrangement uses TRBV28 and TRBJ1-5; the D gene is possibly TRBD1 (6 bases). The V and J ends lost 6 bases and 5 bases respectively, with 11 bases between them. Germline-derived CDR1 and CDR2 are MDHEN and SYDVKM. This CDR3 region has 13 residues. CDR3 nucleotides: TGTGCCAGCAGGGCAGGGGTACATCAGCCCCAGCATTTT. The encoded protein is CASRAGVHQPQHF.

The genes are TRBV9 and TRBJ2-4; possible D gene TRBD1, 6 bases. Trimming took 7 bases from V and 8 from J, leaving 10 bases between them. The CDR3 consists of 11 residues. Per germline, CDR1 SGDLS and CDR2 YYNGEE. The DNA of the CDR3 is TGTGCCAGCGGGAAGGGGGACATTCAGTACTTC. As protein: CASGKGDIQYF.

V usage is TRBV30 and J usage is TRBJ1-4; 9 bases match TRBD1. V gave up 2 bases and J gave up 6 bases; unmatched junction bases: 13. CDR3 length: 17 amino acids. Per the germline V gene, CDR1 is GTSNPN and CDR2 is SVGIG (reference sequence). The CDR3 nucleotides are TGTGCCTGGAGTCCGGGGGAAACAGGGGGCGCCGATGAAAAACTGTTTTTT. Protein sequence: CAWSPGETGGADEKLFF.

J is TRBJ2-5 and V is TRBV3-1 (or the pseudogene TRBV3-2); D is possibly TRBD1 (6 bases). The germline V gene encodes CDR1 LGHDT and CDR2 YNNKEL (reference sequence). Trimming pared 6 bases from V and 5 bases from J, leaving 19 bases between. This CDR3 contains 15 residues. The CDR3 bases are TGTGCCAGCAGTGACCGGGACACCTCCCAGGAGACCCAGTACTTC. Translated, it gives CASSDRDTSQETQYF.

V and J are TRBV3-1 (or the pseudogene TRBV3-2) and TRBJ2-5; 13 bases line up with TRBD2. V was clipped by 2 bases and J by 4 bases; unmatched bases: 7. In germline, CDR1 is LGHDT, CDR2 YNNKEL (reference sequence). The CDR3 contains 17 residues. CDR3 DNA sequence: TGTGCCAGCAGCCAACTTAGACTAGCGGGAGGTAGAGAGACCCAGTACTTC. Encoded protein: CASSQLRLAGGRETQYF.

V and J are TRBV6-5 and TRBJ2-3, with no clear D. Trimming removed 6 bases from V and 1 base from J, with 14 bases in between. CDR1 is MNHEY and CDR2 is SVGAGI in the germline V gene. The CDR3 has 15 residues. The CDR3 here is CASRVSVVGTDTQYF. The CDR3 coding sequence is TGTGCCAGCAGAGTCAGTGTGGTGGGCACAGATACGCAGTATTTT.

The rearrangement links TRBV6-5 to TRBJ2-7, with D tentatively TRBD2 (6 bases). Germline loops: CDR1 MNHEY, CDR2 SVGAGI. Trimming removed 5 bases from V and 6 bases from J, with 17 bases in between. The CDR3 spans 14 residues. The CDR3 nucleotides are TGTGCCAGCAGTCCGGGACTCCTACCGGGCGAGCAGTACTTC. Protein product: CASSPGLLPGEQYF.

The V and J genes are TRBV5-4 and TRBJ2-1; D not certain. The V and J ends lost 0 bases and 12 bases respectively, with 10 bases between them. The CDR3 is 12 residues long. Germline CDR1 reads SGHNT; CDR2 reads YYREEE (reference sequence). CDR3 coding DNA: TGTGCCAGCAGCTTGGCCGTAGCTAGGCAGTTCTTC. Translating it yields CASSLAVARQFF.

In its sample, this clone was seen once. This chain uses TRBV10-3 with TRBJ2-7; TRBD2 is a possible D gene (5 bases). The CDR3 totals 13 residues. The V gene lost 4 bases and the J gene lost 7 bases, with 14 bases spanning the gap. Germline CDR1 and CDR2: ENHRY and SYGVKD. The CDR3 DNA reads TGTGCCATCAGTGTGGAGGCCTACGATGAGCAGTACTTC. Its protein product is CAISVEAYDEQYF.